The table lists the clone carrying this TCR beta chain with a few counts. Its antigen is currently unknown. Rearranged V-D-J TRB sequences were amplified with a mixed TRB-A/B primer pool. TCRdb redid the calling of the multiplex PCR reads with MiXCR, one entry per CDR3 protein. The top ten clones hold less than 35% of a sample with several thousand distinct CDR3 sequences, approximately 46% of them seen once. This record comes from a study of T cell repertoires in aging, cancer and after chemotherapy. On the study more broadly: Repeat sampling of healthy donors over several months to years showed clear clonal overlap. Study-wide points: Age-matched healthy donors had significantly more diverse, less clonal blood TCR repertoires than untreated cancer patients. Across the chemotherapy interval, each cancer cohort showed higher median generation probability, suggesting thymic rebound.

Germline-derived CDR1 and CDR2 are SGHAT and FQNNGV. The CDR3 covers 14 residues. The V end lost 1 base, the J end lost 2 bases, and 9 bases lay between the germline ends. Peripheral blood genomic DNA, not sorted cells or RNA, was the template. The sequenced material came from blood. This rearrangement joins TRBV11-2 to TRBJ2-7; D is tentatively TRBD1 or TRBD2 (6 bases each). The clonotype originates from a human donor in good health. CDR3 nucleotides: TGTGCCAGCAGCTTAGTAGGGGGGACCTACGAGCAGTACTTC. Its translation is CASSLVGGTYEQYF.